This T cell receptor (beta chain) was retrieved from a study of spatial heterogeneity in lung cancer. Study-level findings and limits: Ubiquitous expanded tumor TCRs appeared in blood more at resection than follow-up.

Of note for this clonotype: Its antigen is currently unknown. A much bigger clone sits one base away, suggesting this may be a read error.

MiXCR, run by TCRdb on the 5' RACE reads, gives a single entry per CDR3 protein. The table lists tens of thousands of distinct CDR3 sequences, around 7.7% of them singletons, with approximately 40% in the top ten. Regarding time point: blood at routine non-recurrence follow-up after resection. Tumor, nontumor lung or frozen PBMC supplied whole RNA that was sequenced unsorted. The germline V gene encodes CDR1 MNHEY and CDR2 SVGAGI. The CDR3 totals 15 residues. The chain couples TRBV6-5 to TRBJ2-4, with 9 bases fitting TRBD1. The TCR originated in a female donor with early-stage non-small cell lung cancer. Sequences were derived from PBMCs, sampled at follow-up. The CDR3 DNA follows: TGTGCCTGCAGTCCCCCGGGACAGGGCAAAAACATTCAGTACTTC. It encodes CACSPPGQGKNIQYF.